The 19 T cell receptor beta chains below were found in one sample sequenced in a study of blood T cell repertoires in COVID-19. Sequencing used immunoSEQ multiplex PCR; TCRdb keeps in-frame clones, though not all of them. This table holds around 31,000 clones, about 89% found once. The sequencing sample was made of peripheral blood. The receptors come from a woman aged 40-49 years with active or convalescent COVID-19.

V and J are TRBV10-2 and TRBJ2-5; D ambiguous. V was trimmed by 4 bases and J by 1 base, leaving 10 bases between them. Germline V gene data show CDR1 as WSHSY and CDR2 as SAAADI. This CDR3 spans 14 amino acids. In DNA, the CDR3 is TGCGCCAGCAGTGTTAGTACAGCCCAAGAGACCCAGTACTTC. Its protein product is CASSVSTAQETQYF.

This clone has only a few counts. The chain links TRBV15 to TRBJ1-5; the match to TRBD1 covers 8 bases. Germline CDR1 and CDR2: LNHNV and YYDKDF (reference sequence). V dropped 7 bases and J dropped 2; count of bases not matched to a gene: 7. The CDR3 runs to 15 residues. The CDR3 sequence is CATTSDRAGNQPQHF. The CDR3 nucleotides read TGTGCCACCACATCGGACAGGGCTGGCAATCAGCCCCAGCATTTT. Variable domain in full (rest from reference TRBV15 and TRBJ1-5): DAMVIQNPRYQVTQFGKPVTLSCSQTLNHNVMYWYQQKSSQAPKLLFHYYDKDFNNEADTPDNFQSRRPNTSFCFLDIRSPGLGDTAMYLCATTSDRAGNQPQHFGDGTRLSIL.

Note on this clone: The sample carries other DNA sequences with the same CDR3. J is TRBJ1-2 and V is TRBV5-1; D unclear. This CDR3 region has 12 residues. Germline V gene sequence: CDR1 SGHRS, CDR2 YFSETQ. The V and J ends lost 0 bases and 4 bases respectively, with 4 bases between them. The CDR3 DNA reads TGCGCCAGCAGCTTGGACTTCTATGGCTACACCTTC. Amino acid sequence: CASSLDFYGYTF.

The rearrangement uses TRBV28 and TRBJ1-1; tentatively, D is TRBD1 (6 bases). V was trimmed by 6 bases and J by 4 bases, leaving 18 bases between them. CDR3 length: 15 residues. Germline V gene lookup returns CDR1 MDHEN and CDR2 SYDVKM. CDR3 DNA sequence: TGTGCCAGCAGCTCATGGGGGCGGCCTAGCACTGAAGCTTTCTTT. This translates into CASSSWGRPSTEAFF.

This chain joins TRBV19 and TRBJ1-1; the match to TRBD1 covers 8 bases. Unmatched junction bases numbered 7, after V lost 5 bases and J lost 2 bases. Germline loops: CDR1 LNHDA, CDR2 SQIVND (reference sequence). This CDR3 region has 15 residues. The CDR3 protein is CASSFGTGGNTEAFF. The CDR3 bases are TGTGCCAGTAGTTTTGGGACAGGTGGAAACACTGAAGCTTTCTTT.

CDR3 DNA: TGTGCCAGCAGCTTGATGTGGGGCAGAGGTGCCTATGGCTACACCTTC. Translating gives CASSLMWGRGAYGYTF. The V and J genes are TRBV5-8 and TRBJ1-2; D may be TRBD1 (5 bases). Trimming cost V 1 base and J 4 bases, with 17 bases left between them. The CDR3 length is 16 residues. Germline V gives CDR1 SGHTS, CDR2 YDEGEE.

The chain is built from TRBV28 and TRBJ1-1, with a possible D match to TRBD1 (5 bases). The CDR3 totals 14 residues. Germline-derived CDR1 and CDR2 are MDHEN and SYDVKM. V was shortened by 6 bases and J by 0 bases, with 11 bases between the two germline ends. The CDR3 coding sequence is TGTGCCAGCAGGAAGGGGCAGCTGAACACTGAAGCTTTCTTT. It encodes CASRKGQLNTEAFF.

V usage is TRBV5-1 and J usage is TRBJ2-2; D uncertain. This CDR3 is 17 amino acids long. Trimming shortened V by 0 bases and J by 4 bases, and 16 bases separated the two germline ends. Germline V CDR1 and CDR2: SGHRS, YFSETQ. The CDR3 spells CASSLAAGPSSTGELFF. In DNA form, the CDR3 reads TGCGCCAGCAGCTTGGCCGCAGGTCCATCGAGCACCGGGGAGCTGTTTTTT.

The gene calls are TRBV15 and TRBJ2-5, with a possible D match to TRBD1 (5 bases). CDR1 and CDR2 (germline): LNHNV, YYDKDF (reference sequence). Deletions cut 1 base from V and 2 bases from J, with 5 bases between. CDR3 size: 13 residues. The CDR3, as DNA: TGTGCCACCAGCAGAGGACAGCAAGAGACCCAGTACTTC. Its protein product is CATSRGQQETQYF.

V usage is TRBV24-1 and J usage is TRBJ1-1, with D unclear. Germline lookup yields CDR1 KGHDR and CDR2 SFDVKD. Between the trimmed V and J ends, which lost 4 bases and 1 base, there was a span of 6 bases. The CDR3 covers 13 residues. This CDR3 is CATSDAANTEAFF. CDR3 coding DNA: TGTGCCACCAGTGACGCGGCGAACACTGAAGCTTTCTTT.

The V call is TRBV7-3, the J call TRBJ2-1; the D gene is possibly TRBD1 (6 bases). Germline values: CDR1 SGHTA, CDR2 FQGTGA. The V gene lost 1 base and the J gene lost 8 bases, with 12 bases spanning the gap. The CDR3 runs 14 residues. The CDR3 protein is CASSLIGPGDEQFF. CDR3 sequence (DNA): TGTGCCAGCAGCTTAATTGGGCCAGGGGATGAGCAGTTCTTC.

This clone was seen just once. V gene TRBV11-2 combines with J gene TRBJ2-1, with TRBD2 matching 10 bases. CDR1 and CDR2 (germline): SGHAT, FQNNGV. J lost 4 bases, V lost 5 bases, and 8 bases had no gene match. The CDR3 runs 16 residues. The DNA of the CDR3 is TGTGCCAGCAGCCGATACGGACTAGCGGATTACAATGAGCAGTTCTTC. Its translation: CASSRYGLADYNEQFF.

The CDR3 loop is CASSLAGPTGIAYEQYF. The CDR3 DNA follows: TGTGCCAGCAGCTTAGCGGGCCCGACAGGGATTGCCTACGAGCAGTACTTC. This sequence joins TRBV13 and TRBJ2-7; 7 bases agree with TRBD1. This CDR3 comprises 17 residues. The trim removed 1 base at V and 2 bases at J, leaving 11 bases unmatched. Germline-derived CDR1 and CDR2 are PRHDT and FYEKMQ (reference sequence).

The rearrangement links TRBV19 to TRBJ1-1, with 7 bases fitting TRBD1. V trimming: 8 bases; J trimming: 1 base; junction bases outside the gene matches: 4. Germline values: CDR1 LNHDA, CDR2 SQIVND (reference sequence). This CDR3 contains 13 residues. The CDR3, as DNA: TGTGCCAGTGCAAGGGACAGGAACACTGAAGCTTTCTTT. Amino acid sequence: CASARDRNTEAFF.

J is TRBJ2-7 and V is TRBV3-1 (or the pseudogene TRBV3-2); 8 nucleotides align to TRBD2. The CDR3 is 17 amino acids. The V segment lost 3 bases and the J segment 2 bases; nucleotides outside the gene matches: 12. Germline CDR1 LGHDT, CDR2 YNNKEL (reference sequence). This CDR3 is CASSHPQSGSWTYEQYF. The CDR3 DNA follows: TGTGCCAGCAGCCACCCCCAAAGCGGGAGCTGGACCTACGAGCAGTACTTC.

The CDR3 nucleotides read TGTGCCAGCACCGCACAGGGTAGAACCTATAATTCACCCCTCCACTTT. It yields the protein CASTAQGRTYNSPLHF. The chain recombines TRBV6-6 with TRBJ1-6, with TRBD1 as a possible D gene (6 bases). CDR1 is MNHNY, CDR2 SVGAGI, per germline (reference sequence). CDR3 length: 16 residues. V shed 7 bases and J shed 2 bases, with 15 bases lying between them.

The CDR3 is CASSAGAGITDTQYF. CDR3 nucleotides: TGCGCCAGCAGCGCTGGGGCAGGGATCACAGATACGCAGTATTTT. The rearrangement uses TRBV5-1 and TRBJ2-3; D possibly corresponds to TRBD1 (5 bases). In germline, CDR1 is SGHRS, CDR2 YFSETQ. The CDR3 is made up of 15 amino acids. V was clipped by 4 bases and J by 2 bases, with 14 bases between them.

This chain joins TRBV4-2 and TRBJ1-1, with TRBD1 matching over 12 bases. This CDR3 has 20 residues. Per germline, CDR1 LGHNA and CDR2 YNFKEQ. Trimming at V came to 4 bases and at J to 3 bases, leaving 18 bases not matched to a gene. Here the CDR3 reads CASSPHAGTGGGGGYTEAFF. The DNA for the CDR3 is TGTGCCAGCAGCCCCCACGCCGGGACAGGGGGCGGGGGCGGGTACACTGAAGCTTTCTTT.

This chain links TRBV30 with TRBJ2-1; 9 bases agree with TRBD1. Trimming removed 2 bases from V and 3 bases from J; junction bases left unmatched: 2. Germline V gives CDR1 GTSNPN, CDR2 SVGIG (reference sequence). The CDR3 has 14 amino acids. In DNA form, the CDR3 reads TGTGCCTGGAGTCCGGGACAGGGCTACAATGAGCAGTTCTTC. Translated, it gives CAWSPGQGYNEQFF. The variable domain in full, completed from reference TRBV30 and TRBJ2-1, reads SQTIHQWPATLVQPVGSPLSLECTVEGTSNPNLYWYRQAAGRGLQLLFYSVGIGQISSEVPQNLSASRPQDRQFILSSKKLLLSDSGFYLCAWSPGQGYNEQFFGPGTRLTVL.